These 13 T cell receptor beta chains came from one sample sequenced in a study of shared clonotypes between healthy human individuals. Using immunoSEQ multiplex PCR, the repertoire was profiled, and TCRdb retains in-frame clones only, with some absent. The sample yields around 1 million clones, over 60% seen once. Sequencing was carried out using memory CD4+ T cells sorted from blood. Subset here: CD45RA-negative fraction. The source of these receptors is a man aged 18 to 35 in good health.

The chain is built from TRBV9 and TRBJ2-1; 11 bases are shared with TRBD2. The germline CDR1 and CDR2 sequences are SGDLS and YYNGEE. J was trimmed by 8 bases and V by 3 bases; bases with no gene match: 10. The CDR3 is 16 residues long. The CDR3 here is CASSARSSGRKDEQFF. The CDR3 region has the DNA TGTGCCAGCAGCGCCCGATCTAGCGGGAGGAAGGATGAGCAGTTCTTC.

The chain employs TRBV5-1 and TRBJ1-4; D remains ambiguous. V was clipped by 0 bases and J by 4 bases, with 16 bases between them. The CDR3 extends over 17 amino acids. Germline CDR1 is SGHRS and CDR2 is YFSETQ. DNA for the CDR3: TGCGCCAGCAGCTTGGCTCTATCCCGGAGACTTAATGAAAAACTGTTTTTT. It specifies CASSLALSRRLNEKLFF.

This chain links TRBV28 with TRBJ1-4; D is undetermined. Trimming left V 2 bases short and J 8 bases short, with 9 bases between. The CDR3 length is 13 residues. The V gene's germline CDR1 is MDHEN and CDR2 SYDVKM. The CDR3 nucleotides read TGTGCCAGCAGTTTAACCCCTCGAGAAAAACTGTTTTTT. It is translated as CASSLTPREKLFF.

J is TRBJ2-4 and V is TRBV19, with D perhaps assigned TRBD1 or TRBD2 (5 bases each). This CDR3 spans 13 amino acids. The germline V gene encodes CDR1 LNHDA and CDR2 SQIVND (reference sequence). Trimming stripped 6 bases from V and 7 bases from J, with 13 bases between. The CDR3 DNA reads TGTGCCAGTAGCCAAGGGAGACAGAACATTCAGTACTTC. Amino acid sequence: CASSQGRQNIQYF.

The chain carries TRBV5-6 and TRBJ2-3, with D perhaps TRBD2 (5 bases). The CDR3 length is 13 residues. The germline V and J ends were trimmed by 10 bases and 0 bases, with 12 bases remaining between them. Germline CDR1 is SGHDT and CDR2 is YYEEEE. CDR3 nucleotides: TGTGCCTGGAGGAAGTCTAGCACAGATACGCAGTATTTT. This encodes CAWRKSSTDTQYF.

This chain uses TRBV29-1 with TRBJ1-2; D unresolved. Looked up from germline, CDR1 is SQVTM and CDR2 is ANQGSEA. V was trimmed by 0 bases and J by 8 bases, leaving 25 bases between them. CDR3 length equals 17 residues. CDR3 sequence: CSVEDLGSRAASGGYTF. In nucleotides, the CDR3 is TGCAGCGTTGAAGATCTTGGTTCCCGGGCCGCCTCGGGGGGCTACACCTTC.

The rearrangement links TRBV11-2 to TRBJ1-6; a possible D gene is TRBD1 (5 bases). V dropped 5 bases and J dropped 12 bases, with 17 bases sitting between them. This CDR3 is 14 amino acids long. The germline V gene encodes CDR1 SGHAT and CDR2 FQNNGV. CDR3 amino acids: CASSPGTPGLPLHF. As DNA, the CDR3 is TGTGCCAGCAGCCCCGGGACCCCGGGTCTACCCCTCCACTTT.

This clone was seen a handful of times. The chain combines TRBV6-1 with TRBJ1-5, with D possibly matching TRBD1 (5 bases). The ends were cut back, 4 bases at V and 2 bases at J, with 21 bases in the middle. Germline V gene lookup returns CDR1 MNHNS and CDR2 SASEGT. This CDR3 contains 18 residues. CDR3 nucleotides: TGTGCCAGCAGTGTTCTGTTTAGCGGGGGTGGTGGCAATCAGCCCCAGCATTTT. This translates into CASSVLFSGGGGNQPQHF.

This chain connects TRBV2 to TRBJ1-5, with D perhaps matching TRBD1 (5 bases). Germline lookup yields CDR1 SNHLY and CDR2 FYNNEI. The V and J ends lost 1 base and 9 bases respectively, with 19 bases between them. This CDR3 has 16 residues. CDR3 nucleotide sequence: TGTGCCAGCAGTGAAGGTTGGCAGGGACTAAACCGGCCCCAGCATTTT. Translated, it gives CASSEGWQGLNRPQHF.

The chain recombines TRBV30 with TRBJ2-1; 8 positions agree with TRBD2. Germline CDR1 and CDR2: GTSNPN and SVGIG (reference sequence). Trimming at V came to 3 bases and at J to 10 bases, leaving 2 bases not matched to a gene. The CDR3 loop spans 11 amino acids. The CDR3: CAWSRLAEQFF. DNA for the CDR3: TGTGCCTGGAGCCGACTAGCGGAGCAGTTCTTC.

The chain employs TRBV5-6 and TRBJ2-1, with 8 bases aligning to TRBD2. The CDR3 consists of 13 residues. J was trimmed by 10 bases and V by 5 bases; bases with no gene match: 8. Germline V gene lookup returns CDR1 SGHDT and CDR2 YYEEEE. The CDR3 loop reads CASRNREGDEQFF. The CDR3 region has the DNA TGTGCCAGCAGAAACCGGGAGGGCGACGAGCAGTTCTTC. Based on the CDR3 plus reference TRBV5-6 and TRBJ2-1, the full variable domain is DAGVTQSPTHLIKTRGQQVTLRCSPKSGHDTVSWYQQALGQGPQFIFQYYEEEERQRGNFPDRFSGHQFPNYSSELNVNALLLGDSALYLCASRNREGDEQFFGPGTRLTVL.

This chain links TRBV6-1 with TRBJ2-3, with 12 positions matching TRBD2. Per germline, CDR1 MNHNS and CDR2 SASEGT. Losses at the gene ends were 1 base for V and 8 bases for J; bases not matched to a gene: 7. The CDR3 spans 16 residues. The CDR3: CASSEELAGGAGTQYF. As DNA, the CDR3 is TGTGCCAGCAGTGAAGAACTAGCGGGGGGCGCGGGTACGCAGTATTTT.

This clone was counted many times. For the CDR3, the DNA is TGTGCCAGCAGCTTAGATGGGAAGGGGACAGATACGCAGTATTTT. Translation: CASSLDGKGTDTQYF. The V and J genes are TRBV7-2 and TRBJ2-3; possible D gene TRBD1, 5 bases. V lost 1 base and J 3 bases, leaving 11 bases between the germline ends. The CDR3 is 15 amino acids. Per germline, CDR1 SGHTA and CDR2 FQGNSA.